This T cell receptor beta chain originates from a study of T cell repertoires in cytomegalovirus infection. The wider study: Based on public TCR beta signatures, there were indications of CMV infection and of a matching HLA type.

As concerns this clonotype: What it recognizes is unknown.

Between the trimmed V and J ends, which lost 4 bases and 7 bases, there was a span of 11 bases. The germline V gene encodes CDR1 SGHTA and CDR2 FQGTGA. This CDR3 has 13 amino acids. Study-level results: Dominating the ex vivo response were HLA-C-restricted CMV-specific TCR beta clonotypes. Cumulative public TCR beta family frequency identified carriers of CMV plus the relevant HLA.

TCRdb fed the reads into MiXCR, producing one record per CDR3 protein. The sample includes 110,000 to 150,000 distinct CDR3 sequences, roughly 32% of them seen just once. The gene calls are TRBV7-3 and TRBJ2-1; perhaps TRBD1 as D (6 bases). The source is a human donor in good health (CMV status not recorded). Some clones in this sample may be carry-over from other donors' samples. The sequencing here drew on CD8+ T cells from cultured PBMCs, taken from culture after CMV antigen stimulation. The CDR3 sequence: CASSSDSSNEQFF. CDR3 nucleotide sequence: TGTGCCAGCAGCTCGGACAGCTCAAATGAGCAGTTCTTC.